The 18 T cell receptor beta chains in this list originate from one sample, sequenced in a study of blood T cell repertoires in COVID-19. Profiling relied on immunoSEQ multiplex PCR, and the TCRdb table lists in-frame clones only, not all of them. The data contain about 280,000 clones, more than 70% of them seen just once; the ten biggest clones take up 2% to 2.5%. Sequenced sample: PBMCs or T cells enriched from blood (not recorded which). Receptors originate from a woman aged 60-75 years in a cohort exposed to, infected with or recovered from COVID-19 (not recorded which).

V usage is TRBV6-1 and J usage is TRBJ1-5, with 7 nucleotides matching TRBD1. Germline trimming cut 4 bases from V and 0 bases from J; bases unmatched to any gene: 15. The V gene's germline CDR1 is MNHNS and CDR2 SASEGT. The CDR3 sequence is 19 residues long. CDR3 in amino acids: CASSGDSGGSLYSNQPQHF. The CDR3 coding sequence is TGTGCCAGCAGTGGGGACTCAGGGGGAAGCCTCTATAGCAATCAGCCCCAGCATTTT.

The V call is TRBV9, the J call TRBJ1-2; no definite D call. Deletions cut 0 bases from V and 3 bases from J, with 12 bases between. CDR1 is SGDLS and CDR2 is YYNGEE in the germline V gene. The CDR3 has 15 amino acids. CDR3 loop: CASSVVSVGDYGYTF. In nucleotides, the CDR3 is TGTGCCAGCAGCGTAGTTAGTGTCGGAGACTATGGCTACACCTTC.

A few counts support this clone. The rearrangement links TRBV3-1 (or the pseudogene TRBV3-2) to TRBJ1-1; 9 bases fit TRBD1. V lost 4 bases, J lost 11 bases, and 5 bases stayed unmatched. CDR3 length: 12 amino acids. Germline V lookup: CDR1 LGHDT, CDR2 YNNKEL (reference sequence). The CDR3 reads CASSRRTGEAFF. The CDR3 region has the DNA TGTGCCAGCAGCCGACGGACAGGGGAGGCTTTCTTT.

This chain connects TRBV28 to TRBJ1-1, with 7 bases identical to TRBD1. The trim removed 6 bases at V and 11 bases at J, leaving 9 bases unmatched. This CDR3 has 12 amino acids. The germline V gene has CDR1 MDHEN and CDR2 SYDVKM. CDR3 region: CASSIQGSWAFF. CDR3 sequence (DNA): TGTGCCAGCAGCATACAGGGGAGTTGGGCTTTCTTT.

The chain is built from TRBV25-1 and TRBJ1-1; D possibly corresponds to TRBD1 (5 bases). The CDR3 covers 15 residues. CDR1 is MGHDK and CDR2 is SYGVNS in the germline V gene. Trimming shortened V by 1 base and J by 6 bases, and 15 bases separated the two germline ends. CDR3 residues: CASSESGRGYAEAFF. CDR3 sequence (DNA): TGTGCCAGCAGTGAATCTGGTAGGGGTTACGCTGAAGCTTTCTTT.

The chain joins TRBV27 to TRBJ1-2; 7 bases fit TRBD1. Losses at the gene ends were 1 base for V and 4 bases for J; bases not matched to a gene: 3. The CDR3 runs to 14 residues. The germline CDR1 and CDR2 sequences are MNHEY and SMNVEV (reference sequence). CDR3 region: CASSLLGTAYGYTF. In nucleotides, the CDR3 is TGTGCCAGCAGTTTATTGGGGACAGCCTATGGCTACACCTTC.

The V and J genes are TRBV27 and TRBJ1-2, with 8 nucleotides matching TRBD1. Germline V gene data show CDR1 as MNHEY and CDR2 as SMNVEV (reference sequence). The CDR3 length is 14 residues. The J segment lost 4 bases and the V segment lost 4 bases, leaving 5 bases of the junction unmatched. CDR3 sequence: CASSSQGAGYGYTF. The DNA for the CDR3 is TGTGCCAGCAGTTCCCAGGGGGCCGGCTATGGCTACACCTTC.

The chain combines TRBV29-1 with TRBJ2-2, with TRBD2 identical over 8 bases. There are 13 residues in the CDR3. CDR1 SQVTM and CDR2 ANQGSEA come from the germline V gene. The J segment lost 5 bases and the V segment lost 7 bases, leaving 6 bases of the junction unmatched. In DNA, the CDR3 is TGCAGCGCCCCCTTAGCGGGGACCGGGGAGCTGTTTTTT. This gives the protein CSAPLAGTGELFF.

The rearrangement links TRBV28 to TRBJ1-2; a weak D match, TRBD1 (6 bases). This CDR3 comprises 14 residues. Looked up from germline, CDR1 is MDHEN and CDR2 is SYDVKM. The V end was cut by 2 bases, the J end by 6 bases, with 13 bases between. CDR3 coding DNA: TGTGCCAGCAGTTTAAGCGGCAGGGGCGATGGCTACACCTTC. This gives the protein CASSLSGRGDGYTF.

The rearrangement uses TRBV19 and TRBJ1-5; D gene ambiguous. V was clipped by 6 bases and J by 7 bases, with 13 bases between them. Germline V gives CDR1 LNHDA, CDR2 SQIVND (reference sequence). There are 13 residues in the CDR3. The CDR3 protein is CASRRQHEQPQHF. The CDR3 nucleotides are TGTGCCAGTAGGAGGCAGCACGAACAGCCCCAGCATTTT.

V usage is TRBV18 and J usage is TRBJ1-1; 11 bases agree with TRBD1. The length of the CDR3 is 19 residues. V lost 2 bases to trimming and J lost 4 bases; unmatched junction nucleotides: 15. Germline-derived CDR1 and CDR2 are KGHSH and LQKENI. The CDR3 reads CASSPSIPGQGVVSTEAFF. The CDR3 region has the DNA TGTGCCAGCTCACCAAGTATCCCGGGACAGGGGGTTGTTAGCACTGAAGCTTTCTTT.

The chain is built from TRBV29-1 and TRBJ2-7; 7 nucleotides match TRBD1. V lost 6 bases to trimming and J lost 1 base; unmatched junction nucleotides: 3. The CDR3 sequence is 12 residues long. CDR1 and CDR2 from the germline V gene are SQVTM and ANQGSEA. The CDR3 loop is CSVTQGSYEQYF. DNA for the CDR3: TGCAGCGTAACACAGGGGTCCTACGAGCAGTACTTC.

This chain joins TRBV21-1 and TRBJ1-1; the table's D call, TRBD1, was not checked against the DNA. TRBV21-1 corresponds to a pseudogene. This CDR3 is 16 amino acids long. DNA for the CDR3: TGTGCCAGCAGAGAGGACAGACCTCTTCCTAACACTGAAGCTTTCTTT. Translation gives CASREDRPLPNTEAFF.

This sequence joins TRBV30 and TRBJ2-1; 8 bases match TRBD1. Trimming took 2 bases from V and 6 from J; bases not matched to a gene: 3. Germline lookup yields CDR1 GTSNPN and CDR2 SVGIG (reference sequence). CDR3 length: 13 amino acids. DNA of the CDR3: TGTGCCTGGAGTCCCGACAGGGGCAATGAGCAGTTCTTC. This translates into CAWSPDRGNEQFF.

This chain joins TRBV28 and TRBJ2-7; TRBD2 might be the D (6 bases). This CDR3 is 14 amino acids long. CDR1 is MDHEN and CDR2 is SYDVKM in the germline V gene. Deletions cut 3 bases from V and 2 bases from J, with 11 bases between. The CDR3 bases are TGTGCCAGCAGTTTTGGGGGGAACGCCTACGAGCAGTACTTC. This encodes CASSFGGNAYEQYF.

V and J are TRBV24-1 and TRBJ1-5; maybe TRBD1 (6 bases). Trimming stripped 1 base from V and 7 bases from J, with 16 bases between. Looked up from germline, CDR1 is KGHDR and CDR2 is SFDVKD. The CDR3 is 16 residues long. CDR3 in DNA: TGTGCCACCAGTGATTTCAGTGACAAGGGGGAGCAGCCCCAGCATTTT. Encoded protein: CATSDFSDKGEQPQHF.

V and J are TRBV6-6 and TRBJ2-3; the D is unclear. Germline V gene lookup returns CDR1 MNHNY and CDR2 SVGAGI (reference sequence). V gave up 4 bases and J gave up 1 base, with 15 bases separating them. This CDR3 comprises 16 residues. CDR3 coding DNA: TGTGCCAGCAGTTGGGTGGAATCTCGGGGCACAGATACGCAGTATTTT. This sequence encodes CASSWVESRGTDTQYF.

This rearrangement joins TRBV5-1 to TRBJ1-1, with TRBD1 identical over 9 bases. The CDR3 contains 14 residues. Trimming at V came to 3 bases and at J to 3 bases, leaving 3 bases not matched to a gene. Germline CDR1 reads SGHRS; CDR2 reads YFSETQ. The CDR3 nucleotides are TGCGCCAGCAGCTCCAGACAGGGGGACACTGAAGCTTTCTTT. Protein: CASSSRQGDTEAFF.